Included here is one T cell receptor beta chain sequence, with context. The data belong to a study of radiation and T cells in renal cell carcinoma. This CDR3 region has 13 residues. Germline trimming cut 6 bases from V and 3 bases from J; bases unmatched to any gene: 4. CDR1 and CDR2 from the germline V gene are LNHDA and SQIVND (reference sequence). Time point noted: blood 2 weeks post-SBRT. The treatment here: 15 Gy SBRT to primary tumor, nephrectomy 4 weeks later. Serial blood draws occurred at baseline and 2 and 4 weeks post-SBRT. The tumor was a clear cell renal cell carcinoma. TCRdb's table, derived via immunoSEQ multiplex PCR, lists solely in-frame clones and lacks some. The sample carries 100,000 to 150,000 clones, around 81% recorded once.

This clonotype was sampled from a middle-aged man with renal cell carcinoma. J is TRBJ1-2 and V is TRBV19, with TRBD1 identical over 7 bases. The source material was blood, sampled from a patient whose treatment included radiotherapy and nephrectomy. The CDR3 bases are TGTGCCAGTAGCTACAGGGGCGACTATGGCTACACCTTC. This sequence encodes CASSYRGDYGYTF. The entire variable domain, with the rest obtained from reference TRBV19 and TRBJ1-2, is as follows: DGGITQSPKYLFRKEGQNVTLSCEQNLNHDAMYWYRQDPGQGLRLIYYSQIVNDFQKGDIAEGYSVSREKKESFPLTVTSAQKNPTAFYLCASSYRGDYGYTFGSGTRLTVV.